The 2 T cell receptor beta chains reported below all come from one sample, sequenced in a study of CD8 T cells in Susac syndrome. When the RNA was reverse transcribed, random hexamers were used with an input of roughly 0.45 to 1 ug. TCRdb processed the immunoSEQ multiplex PCR reads anew with MiXCR; each CDR3 protein has one entry. There are approximately 150,000 distinct CDR3 sequences in the sample; 94% occur only once, and around 0.093% lies in the top ten. The specimen was CD4+ T cells from PBMCs. These receptors were obtained from a human donor with multiple sclerosis.

The chain couples TRBV20-1 to TRBJ1-2; D unclear. The CDR3 is 11 residues long. V lost 3 bases to trimming and J lost 6 bases, with 8 bases between them. Looked up from germline, CDR1 is DFQATT and CDR2 is SNEGSKA (reference sequence). The chain's CDR3 is CSASRPNGYTF. CDR3 coding DNA: TGCAGTGCTAGTAGGCCCAATGGCTACACCTTC.

This sequence joins TRBV19 and TRBJ1-2; 9 bases are shared with TRBD1. The J segment lost 11 bases and the V segment lost 3 bases, leaving 4 bases of the junction unmatched. CDR1 is LNHDA, CDR2 SQIVND, per germline (reference sequence). The CDR3 has 12 amino acids. The chain's CDR3 is CASSILQGAYTF. The CDR3 DNA reads TGTGCCAGTAGTATTCTACAGGGGGCGTACACCTTC.